This T cell receptor (beta chain) was identified during a study of regulatory T cells in long-lasting Graves disease. CDR3-region Arm-PCR and iRepertoire HTBI primers produced the TCR beta libraries. TCRdb reanalysed the multiplex PCR reads using MiXCR and keeps one entry per CDR3 protein. The sample shows about 400,000 distinct CDR3 sequences, 15% of them seen only once. Indicated time point: newly diagnosed GD, antithyroid drugs for less than 3 months. RNA isolated from PBMCs was used to make the TCR library. The table lists this clonotype with many counts. The germline V gene encodes CDR1 ENHRY and CDR2 SYGVKD. The ends lost 3 bases at V and 4 bases at J; junction bases unmatched: 10. The CDR3 contains 16 residues. These sequences were also reported in another study, on T cells in Graves' hyperthyroidism and ophthalmopathy.

The sample was peripheral blood mononuclear cells (PBMCs), taken at new diagnosis, from a patient treated with antithyroid drugs. This sequence joins TRBV10-3 and TRBJ1-2; 8 bases map to TRBD1. The TCR originated in a woman in her 40s with Graves disease. The CDR3 here is CAISEKKGQGRYGYTF. The CDR3 DNA reads as TGTGCCATCAGTGAAAAAAAAGGACAGGGCCGCTATGGCTACACCTTC.